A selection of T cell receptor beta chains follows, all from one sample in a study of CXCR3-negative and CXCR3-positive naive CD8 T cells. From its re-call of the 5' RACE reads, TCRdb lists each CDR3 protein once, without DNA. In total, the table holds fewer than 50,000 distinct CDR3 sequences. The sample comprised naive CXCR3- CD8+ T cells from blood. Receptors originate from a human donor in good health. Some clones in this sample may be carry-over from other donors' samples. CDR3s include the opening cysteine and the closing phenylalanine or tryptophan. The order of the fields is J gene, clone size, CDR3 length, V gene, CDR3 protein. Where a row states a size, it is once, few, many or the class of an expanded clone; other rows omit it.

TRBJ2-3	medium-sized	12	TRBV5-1	CASSQGTDFHYF
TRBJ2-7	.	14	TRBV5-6	CASSLWRGPYEQYF
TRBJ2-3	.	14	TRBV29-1	CSTLSGTSTDTQYF
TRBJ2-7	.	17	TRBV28	CASSFFHGTGDSYEQYF
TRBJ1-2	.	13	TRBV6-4	CASSEVPGDGYTF
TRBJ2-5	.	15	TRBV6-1	CASSETTGGLETQYF
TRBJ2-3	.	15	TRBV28	CASSLTGVYADTQYF
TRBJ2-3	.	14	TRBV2	CASNIGGSTDTQYF
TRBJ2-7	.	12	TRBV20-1	CSARERALEQYF
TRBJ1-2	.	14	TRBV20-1	CSARDQQGLGGYTF
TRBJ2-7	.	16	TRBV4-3	CASSQDSAGSPYEQYF
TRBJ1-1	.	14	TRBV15	CATSRDRLGTEAFF
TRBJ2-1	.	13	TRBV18	CASSPLVTREQFF
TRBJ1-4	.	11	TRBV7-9	CASSPHEKLFF
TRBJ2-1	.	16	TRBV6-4	CASSDSASGGAHEQFF
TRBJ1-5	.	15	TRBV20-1	CSARVLGHEEQPQHF
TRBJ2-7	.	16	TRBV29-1	CSARTQRETIIDEQYF
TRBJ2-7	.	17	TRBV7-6	CASSLESVGPSTYEQYF
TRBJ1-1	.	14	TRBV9	CASSVGTANTEAFF
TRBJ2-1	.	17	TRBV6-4	CASSEIPGTSGGNEQFF
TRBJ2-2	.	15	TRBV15	CATNRRSGGSGELFF
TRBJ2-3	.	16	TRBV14	CASSQVLAAYTDTQYF
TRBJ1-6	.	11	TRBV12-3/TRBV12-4	CASSFDRPLHF
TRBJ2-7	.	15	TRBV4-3	CASSQDRYRSYEQYF
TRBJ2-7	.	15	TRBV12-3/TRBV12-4	CASSPGRPDSWEQYF
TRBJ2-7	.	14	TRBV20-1	CSAKTRSPSYEQYF
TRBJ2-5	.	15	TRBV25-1	CASSIGVEEVETQYF
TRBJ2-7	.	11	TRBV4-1	CASSQDQEQYF
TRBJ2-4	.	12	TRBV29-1	CSVDGTENIQYF
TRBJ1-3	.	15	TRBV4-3	CASSQDVDTGNTIYF
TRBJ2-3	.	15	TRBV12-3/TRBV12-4	CASSPDRESTDTQYF
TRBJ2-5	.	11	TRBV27	CASIAGETQYF
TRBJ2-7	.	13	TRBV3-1	CASSPRTGNEQYF
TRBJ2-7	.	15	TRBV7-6	CASSSGQGVTYEQYF
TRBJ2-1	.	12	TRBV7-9	CASSPLGNEQFF
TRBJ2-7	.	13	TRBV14	CASSQEAVYEQYF
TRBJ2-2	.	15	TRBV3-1	CASSQVAGFVGELFF
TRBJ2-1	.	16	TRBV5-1	CASSLVGPGYMDEQFF
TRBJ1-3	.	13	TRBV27	CASSLTSGNTIYF